These 10 T cell receptor beta chains came from one sample sequenced in a study of T cells in localized non-small cell lung cancer. Profiling relied on immunoSEQ multiplex PCR, and the TCRdb table lists in-frame clones only, not all of them. The table has roughly 16,000 clones, 82% seen once. The sequencing here drew on peripheral blood, taken before any cancer treatment. The origin of the receptors is a male donor older than 55 with stage I lung adenocarcinoma.

Written as DNA, the CDR3 is TGTGCCAGCAGCCGCAGATACAATGAGCAGTTCTTC. Its protein product is CASSRRYNEQFF. This sequence joins TRBV5-4 and TRBJ2-1; D gene ambiguous. CDR1 is SGHNT and CDR2 is YYREEE in the germline V gene (reference sequence). The germline V and J ends were trimmed by 4 bases and 4 bases, with 6 bases remaining between them. The CDR3 sequence is 12 residues long.

V is TRBV6-5 and J is TRBJ1-2, with D maybe TRBD1 (5 bases). CDR1 and CDR2 from the germline V gene are MNHEY and SVGAGI. V gave up 0 bases and J gave up 4 bases, with 12 bases separating them. CDR3 length equals 15 residues. The CDR3 region has the DNA TGTGCCAGCAGTTACTCGAGTCGGGGCGCCTATGGCTACACCTTC. Encoded protein: CASSYSSRGAYGYTF.

This chain links TRBV4-3 with TRBJ1-3; D is unresolved. Germline assignment: CDR1 LGHNA and CDR2 YSLEER. The V and J ends lost 1 base and 2 bases respectively, with 6 bases between them. The CDR3 is 14 residues long. CDR3 loop: CASSQVGAGNTIYF. In DNA form, the CDR3 reads TGCGCCAGCAGCCAAGTGGGTGCTGGAAACACCATATATTTT.

This chain links TRBV19 with TRBJ2-7; a weak D match, TRBD2 (7 bases). Per the germline V gene, CDR1 is LNHDA and CDR2 is SQIVND (reference sequence). V lost 6 bases to trimming and J lost 2 bases, with 14 bases between them. The CDR3 runs 14 residues. CDR3 DNA: TGTGCCAGTAGGGGGGGCGGGAGAGCCTACGAGCAGTACTTC. It yields the protein CASRGGGRAYEQYF.

The CDR3 loop reads CASSGDGSTNEKLFF. The CDR3 nucleotides read TGCGCCAGCAGCGGGGACGGATCAACTAATGAAAAACTGTTTTTT. The J gene is TRBJ1-4, the V gene TRBV5-1; D perhaps matches TRBD1 (5 bases). Germline CDR1 reads SGHRS; CDR2 reads YFSETQ. V shed 4 bases and J shed 0 bases, with 10 bases lying between them. CDR3 length: 15 residues.

The rearrangement joins TRBV18 to TRBJ1-3; perhaps TRBD1 as D (5 bases). Per germline, CDR1 KGHSH and CDR2 LQKENI. V was shortened by 2 bases and J by 0 bases, with 8 bases between the two germline ends. This CDR3 region has 15 residues. This CDR3 is CASSPDSSSGNTIYF. In nucleotides, the CDR3 is TGTGCCAGCTCACCAGACAGTTCCTCTGGAAACACCATATATTTT. Looking up the rest from reference TRBV18 and TRBJ1-3 gives the full variable domain: NAGVMQNPRHLVRRRGQEARLRCSPMKGHSHVYWYRQLPEEGLKFMVYLQKENIIDESGMPKERFSAEFPKEGPSILRIQQVVRGDSAAYFCASSPDSSSGNTIYFGEGSWLTVV.

As to this clone: Its ends do not fully match the called genes, so a read error is possible. The rearrangement links TRBV7-7 to TRBJ2-2; TRBD1 matches at 8 bases. Looked up from germline, CDR1 is SSHAT and CDR2 is FNYEAQ (reference sequence). The CDR3 contains 13 residues. CDR3 sequence: CASSPQGAGELFF. DNA of the CDR3: TGTGCTAGCAGTCCACAGGGGGCCGGGGAGCTGTTTTTT.

This sequence joins TRBV19 and TRBJ2-7; 8 nucleotides align to TRBD2. The CDR3 runs to 13 residues. The junction had 2 bases not matched to a gene; V was cut back by 4 bases and J by 3 bases. CDR1 is LNHDA and CDR2 is SQIVND in the germline V gene (reference sequence). This CDR3 reads CASSKGTSYEQYF. The CDR3 region has the DNA TGTGCCAGTAGTAAGGGGACTAGCTACGAGCAGTACTTC.

This clone appeared a single time. This chain uses TRBV7-9 with TRBJ1-1; no clear D gene. The CDR3 sequence is 12 residues long. V lost 5 bases to trimming and J lost 6 bases, with 10 bases between them. CDR1 is SEHNR and CDR2 is FQNEAQ in the germline V gene (reference sequence). The CDR3 DNA follows: TGTGCCAGCAGCGTGAATGGCCCTGAAGCTTTCTTT. Its translation is CASSVNGPEAFF.

The DNA of the CDR3 is TGCGCCAGCAGCCAGGGAACAGAAGCTATTACTGGCTACACCTTC. Amino acid sequence: CASSQGTEAITGYTF. The rearrangement joins TRBV4-3 to TRBJ1-2; D remains ambiguous. With 3 bases removed from V and 7 bases from J, the gap between germline ends came to 18 bases. The CDR3 runs to 15 residues. CDR1 is LGHNA and CDR2 is YSLEER in the germline V gene.